This T cell receptor beta chain is drawn from a study of control samples from healthy donors and cancer patients. Generated by immunoSEQ multiplex PCR, the TCRdb table keeps only in-frame clones and is missing some. This table holds approximately 150,000 clones, approximately 94% found once. CDR1 is MRHNA, CDR2 SNTAGT, per germline. The CDR3 totals 14 residues. The V gene end was trimmed by 7 bases and the J gene end by 3 bases; junction bases not matched to a gene: 8. The rearrangement links TRBV6-4 to TRBJ1-2; 7 bases fit TRBD1. This TCR came from a man aged 55-75 years with colorectal cancer. Sequencing used PBMCs. The CDR3 loop reads CASKRDSRDYGYTF. Here the CDR3 DNA reads TGTGCCAGCAAAAGGGACAGCAGAGACTATGGCTACACCTTC.